The clone carrying this TCR beta chain has ten or more counts. Its matching antigen is unknown. The source material, RNA transcripts, was used to amplify TCR beta CDR3 regions. With the HTBI primer set, the TCR CDR3 went through a first round of RT-PCR. TCRdb re-analysed the multiplex PCR reads in MiXCR, keeping a single row per CDR3 protein. This table has about 290,000 distinct CDR3 sequences, 12% to 15% appearing once. This sample was taken from a study of T cells in Graves' hyperthyroidism and ophthalmopathy. Those patients with uncontrolled infection, other autoimmune disease, pregnancy or lactation were excluded. The V end was cut by 3 bases, the J end by 7 bases, with 12 bases between. The CDR3 contains 13 residues. The germline V gene has CDR1 SGHTA and CDR2 FQGTGA. The study's findings and limits: Before onset, ophthalmopathy was predicted by the model a median roughly six months earlier.

Sequenced material: blood. This rearrangement joins TRBV7-3 to TRBJ2-5, with a possible D match to TRBD2 (7 bases). This clonotype originated in a woman in her thirties or forties with Graves' hyperthyroidism. CDR3 coding DNA: TGTGCCAGCAGCTTTGCAGGGGAGGGGACCCAGTACTTC. It encodes CASSFAGEGTQYF.